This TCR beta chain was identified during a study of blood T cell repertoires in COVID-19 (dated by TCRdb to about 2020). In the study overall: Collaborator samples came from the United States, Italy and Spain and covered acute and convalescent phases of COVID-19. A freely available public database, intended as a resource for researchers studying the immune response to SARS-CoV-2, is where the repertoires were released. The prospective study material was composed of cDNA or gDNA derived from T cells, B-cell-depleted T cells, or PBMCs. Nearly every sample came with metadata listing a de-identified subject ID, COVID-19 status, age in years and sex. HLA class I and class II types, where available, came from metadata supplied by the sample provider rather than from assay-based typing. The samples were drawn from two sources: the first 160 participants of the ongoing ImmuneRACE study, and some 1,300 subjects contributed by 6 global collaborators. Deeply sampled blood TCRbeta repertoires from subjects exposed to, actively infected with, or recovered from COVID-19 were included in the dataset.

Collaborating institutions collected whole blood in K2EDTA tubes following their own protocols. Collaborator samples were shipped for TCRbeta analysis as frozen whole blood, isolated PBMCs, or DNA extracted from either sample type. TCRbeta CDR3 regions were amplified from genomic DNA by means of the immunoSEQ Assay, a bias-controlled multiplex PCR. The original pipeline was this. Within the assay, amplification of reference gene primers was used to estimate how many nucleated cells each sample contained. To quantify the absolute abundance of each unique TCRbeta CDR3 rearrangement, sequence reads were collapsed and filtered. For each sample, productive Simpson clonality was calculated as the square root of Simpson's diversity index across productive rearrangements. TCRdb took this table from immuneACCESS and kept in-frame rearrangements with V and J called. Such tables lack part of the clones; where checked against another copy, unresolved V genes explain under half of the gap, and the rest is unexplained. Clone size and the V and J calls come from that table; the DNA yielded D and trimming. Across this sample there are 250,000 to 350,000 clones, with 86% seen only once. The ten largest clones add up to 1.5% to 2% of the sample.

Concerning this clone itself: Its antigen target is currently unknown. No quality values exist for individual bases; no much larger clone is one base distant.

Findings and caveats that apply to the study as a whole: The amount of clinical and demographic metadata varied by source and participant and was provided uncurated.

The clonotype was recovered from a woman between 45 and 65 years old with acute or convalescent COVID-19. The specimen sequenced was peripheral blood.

The nucleotides read TGTGCCAGCAGAACGGACGGAGGAGATGAAAAACTGTTTTTT. Protein translation: CASRTDGGDEKLFF. This chain joins TRBV6-6 to TRBJ1-4, with no confident D gene call. Via the germline V gene (reference sequence), CDR1 is MNHNY and CDR2 SVGAGI. Between the V and J ends, shortened by 6 bases and 6 bases respectively, the junction contains 14 bases. From its cysteine to its phenylalanine, the CDR3 spans 14 amino acids. Just the 42-base CDR3 DNA is kept, in frame starting at base 1.